This entry concerns a single T cell receptor beta chain. Its specificity is unknown. This sample was included in a study of Ad26.COV2.S vaccination and SARS-CoV-2 variants. Overall study context: Participants got Ad26.COV2.S intramuscularly, once or twice 56 days apart. General study results and limits: Ad26.COV2.S recipients had broader spike-specific TCRs (P = 0.0014).

Germline loops: CDR1 MNHEY, CDR2 SVGAGI. The V end was cut by 0 bases, the J end by 0 bases, with 8 bases between. The CDR3 has 15 amino acids. Clones were sequenced by immunoSEQ multiplex PCR, and TCRdb holds only the in-frame ones, with some missing. Here the sample spans some 340,000 clones, around four fifths being singletons. The treatment denotes: about 20 received Ad26.COV2.S at low or high dose, single or two shots; roughly five received placebo; per-sample allocation not given. Day 63 after the first vaccine or placebo injection was the time point for sampling. The source is a person aged 18-65 years who received the Ad26.COV2.S COVID-19 vaccine or a placebo. The sequenced sample was peripheral blood, obtained in a trial of Ad26.COV2.S vaccine versus placebo. The chain links TRBV6-5 to TRBJ1-2; D is unresolved. CDR3 region: CASSYSSGANYGYTF. The CDR3, as DNA: TGTGCCAGCAGTTACTCGAGCGGTGCTAACTATGGCTACACCTTC.